A selection of T cell receptor beta chains follows, all from one sample in a study of T cells expressing NK-cell markers. For each CDR3 protein, TCRdb gives one entry from its re-call of the 5' RACE reads, without DNA. The table lists fewer than 400,000 distinct CDR3 sequences. The sequenced sample consisted of blood T cells: a sorted CD56 or NKG2C T cell subset, CD4+ or CD8+ T cells, or bulk PBMC T cells (not recorded which). The receptors shown here come from a man aged 18-70 years in good health. Both conserved end residues are part of each CDR3.

J gene | V gene | CDR3 protein
TRBJ1-6 | TRBV28 | CASSFRLESRTNSPLHF
TRBJ2-7 | TRBV20-1 | CSASSGRPPSYEQYF
TRBJ2-7 | TRBV3-1 | CASSRSGVIHEQYF
TRBJ1-1 | TRBV6-1 | CASSVRQGRNTEAFF
TRBJ2-1 | TRBV6-1 | CASQRGGILNEQFF
TRBJ1-3 | TRBV20-1 | CSARRPGPTFPYSGNTIYF
TRBJ2-1 | TRBV18 | CASSPSGTAFSNEQFF
TRBJ2-4 | TRBV27 | CASSRDGKNIQYF
TRBJ2-1 | TRBV6-1 | CASARDRVRNEQFF
TRBJ2-3 | TRBV9 | CASSNQGAGGPNTQYF
TRBJ2-2 | TRBV20-1 | CSAPGQLITGELFF
TRBJ2-3 | TRBV18 | CASSPKDRASTDTQYF
TRBJ1-5 | TRBV4-1 | CASSQGGQGRQPQHF
TRBJ1-5 | TRBV20-1 | CSVETDGENQPQHF
TRBJ2-5 | TRBV20-1 | CSARGRGVQETQYF
TRBJ2-4 | TRBV20-1 | CSARPTGGVAKNIQYF
TRBJ2-5 | TRBV7-2 | CASSSGGLAGLAETQYF
TRBJ2-4 | TRBV12-3/TRBV12-4 | CASSSLIAKNIQYF
TRBJ1-1 | TRBV11-2 | CASSSDRGNAFF
TRBJ1-1 | TRBV12-3/TRBV12-4 | CASSKTRGEAFF
TRBJ1-6 | TRBV21-1 | CASSKWDREASAGSPLHF
TRBJ2-7 | TRBV5-1 | CASSGYRGQGTSYEQYF
TRBJ1-1 | TRBV18 | CASSVGARGNTEAFF
TRBJ1-2 | TRBV29-1 | CSAEGQGLGYGYTF
TRBJ2-7 | TRBV5-1 | CASSLAGTGTYEQYF
TRBJ2-4 | TRBV7-6 | CASSAGPGLAKNIQYF
TRBJ2-5 | TRBV11-2 | CASSLDSLGREQETQYF
TRBJ2-7 | TRBV18 | CASSQIQGRVIFEQYF
TRBJ2-1 | TRBV11-2 | CASSLEASGGALPYNEQFF
TRBJ2-3 | TRBV2 | CASSQTSGSGADTQYF
TRBJ2-2 | TRBV12-3/TRBV12-4 | CASRPEQGARDTGELFF
TRBJ2-1 | TRBV30 | CAWSVTGWNEQFF
TRBJ1-4 | TRBV5-1 | CASSSHPTGGSYEKLFF
TRBJ1-3 | TRBV6-5 | CASSYLTGSGNTIYF
TRBJ1-4 | TRBV5-8 | CASSILPTRGNEKLFF
TRBJ1-1 | TRBV19 | CASSIWRDEAFF
TRBJ1-1 | TRBV12-3/TRBV12-4 | CASSRRDPGPSTEAFF
TRBJ2-1 | TRBV15 | CATSPRRWGNRYNEQFF
TRBJ1-1 | TRBV12-3/TRBV12-4 | CASSSTHSEAFF
TRBJ1-6 | TRBV3-1 | CASSLGVFYNSPLHF
TRBJ2-7 | TRBV30 | CAWSVTGGVGEQYF
TRBJ2-7 | TRBV7-9 | CASSFFRNRSYEQYF
TRBJ2-1 | TRBV11-2 | CASSFGLAGEQFF
TRBJ2-7 | TRBV6-1 | CASSETPALPYEQYF
TRBJ2-4 | TRBV11-2 | CASSLRGGAGHRGVIQYF
TRBJ2-7 | TRBV19 | CASSHTPSFYEQYF
TRBJ1-1 | TRBV5-1 | CASSAGMNTEAFF
TRBJ2-5 | TRBV5-1 | CASSRRGTGSGETQYF
TRBJ2-3 | TRBV7-8 | CASSLGQGAFGDTQYF
TRBJ1-1 | TRBV20-1 | CSAHLSGGVAEAFF
TRBJ2-3 | TRBV6-1 | CASSESQVSTDTQYF
TRBJ1-5 | TRBV2 | CASSGLGHSNQPQHF
TRBJ2-1 | TRBV20-1 | CSASSQRYSYNEQFF
TRBJ2-2 | TRBV28 | CASSSPGGSGLGELFF
TRBJ2-1 | TRBV4-2 | CASSQDDAWGGGQFF